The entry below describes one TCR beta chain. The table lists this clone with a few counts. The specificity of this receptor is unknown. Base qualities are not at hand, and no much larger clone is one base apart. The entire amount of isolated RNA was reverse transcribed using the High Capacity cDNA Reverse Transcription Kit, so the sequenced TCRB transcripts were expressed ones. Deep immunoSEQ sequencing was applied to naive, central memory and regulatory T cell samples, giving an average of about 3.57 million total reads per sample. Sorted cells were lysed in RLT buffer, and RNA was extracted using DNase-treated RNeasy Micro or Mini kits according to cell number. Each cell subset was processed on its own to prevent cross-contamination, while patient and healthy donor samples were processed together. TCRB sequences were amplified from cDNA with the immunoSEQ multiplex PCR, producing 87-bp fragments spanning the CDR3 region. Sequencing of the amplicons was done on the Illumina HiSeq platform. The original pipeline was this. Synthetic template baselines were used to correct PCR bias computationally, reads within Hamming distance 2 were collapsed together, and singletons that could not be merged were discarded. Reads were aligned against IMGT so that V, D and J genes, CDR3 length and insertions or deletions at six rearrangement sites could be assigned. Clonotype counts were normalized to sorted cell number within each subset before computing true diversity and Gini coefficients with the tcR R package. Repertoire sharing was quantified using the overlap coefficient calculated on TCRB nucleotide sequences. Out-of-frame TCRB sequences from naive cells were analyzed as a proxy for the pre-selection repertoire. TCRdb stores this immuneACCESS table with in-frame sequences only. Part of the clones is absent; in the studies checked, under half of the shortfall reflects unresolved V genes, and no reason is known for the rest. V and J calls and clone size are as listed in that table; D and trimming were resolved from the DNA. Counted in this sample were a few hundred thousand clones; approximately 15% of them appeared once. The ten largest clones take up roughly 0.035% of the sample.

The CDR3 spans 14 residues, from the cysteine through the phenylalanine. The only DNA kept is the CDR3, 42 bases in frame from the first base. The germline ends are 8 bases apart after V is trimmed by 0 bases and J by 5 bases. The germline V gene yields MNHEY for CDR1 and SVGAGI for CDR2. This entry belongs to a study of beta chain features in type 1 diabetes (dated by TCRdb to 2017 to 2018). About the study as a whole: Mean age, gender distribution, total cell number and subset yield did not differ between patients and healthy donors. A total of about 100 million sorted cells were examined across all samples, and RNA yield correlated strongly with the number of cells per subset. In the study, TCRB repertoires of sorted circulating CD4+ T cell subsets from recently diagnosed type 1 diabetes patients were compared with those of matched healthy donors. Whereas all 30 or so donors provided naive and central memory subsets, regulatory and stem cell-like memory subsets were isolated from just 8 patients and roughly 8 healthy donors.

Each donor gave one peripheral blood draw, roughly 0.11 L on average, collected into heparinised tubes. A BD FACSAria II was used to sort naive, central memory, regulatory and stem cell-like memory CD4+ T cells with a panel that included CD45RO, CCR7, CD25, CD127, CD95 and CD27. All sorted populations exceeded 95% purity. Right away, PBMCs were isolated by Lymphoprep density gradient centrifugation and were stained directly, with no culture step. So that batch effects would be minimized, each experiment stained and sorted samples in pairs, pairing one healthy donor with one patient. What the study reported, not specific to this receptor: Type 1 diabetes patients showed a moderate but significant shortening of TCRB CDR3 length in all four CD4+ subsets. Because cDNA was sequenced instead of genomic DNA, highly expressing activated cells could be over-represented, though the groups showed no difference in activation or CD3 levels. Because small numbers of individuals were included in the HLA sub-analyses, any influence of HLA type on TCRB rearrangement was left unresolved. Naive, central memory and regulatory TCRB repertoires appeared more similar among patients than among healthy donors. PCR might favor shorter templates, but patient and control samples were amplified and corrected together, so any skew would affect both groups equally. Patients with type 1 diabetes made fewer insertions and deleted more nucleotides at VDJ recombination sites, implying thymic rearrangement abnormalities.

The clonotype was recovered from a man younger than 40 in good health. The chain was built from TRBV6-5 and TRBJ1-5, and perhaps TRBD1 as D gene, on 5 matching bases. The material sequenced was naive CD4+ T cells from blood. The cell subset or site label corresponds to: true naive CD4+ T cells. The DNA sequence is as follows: TGTGCCAGCAGTTACTCGAGAGGGGATCAGCCCCAGCATTTT. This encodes CASSYSRGDQPQHF.